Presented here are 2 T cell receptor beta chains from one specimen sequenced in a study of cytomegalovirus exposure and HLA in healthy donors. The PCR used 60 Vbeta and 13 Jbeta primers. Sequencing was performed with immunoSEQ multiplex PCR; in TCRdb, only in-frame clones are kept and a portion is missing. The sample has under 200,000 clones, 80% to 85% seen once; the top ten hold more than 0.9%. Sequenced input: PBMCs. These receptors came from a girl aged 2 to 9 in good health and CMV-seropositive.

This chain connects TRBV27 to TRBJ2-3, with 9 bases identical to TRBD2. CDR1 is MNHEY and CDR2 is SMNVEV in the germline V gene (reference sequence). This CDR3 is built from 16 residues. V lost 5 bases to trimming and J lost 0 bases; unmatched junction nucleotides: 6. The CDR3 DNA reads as TGTGCCAGCAGTCCCTGGCTAGCGGGAAGCACAGATACGCAGTATTTT. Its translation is CASSPWLAGSTDTQYF.

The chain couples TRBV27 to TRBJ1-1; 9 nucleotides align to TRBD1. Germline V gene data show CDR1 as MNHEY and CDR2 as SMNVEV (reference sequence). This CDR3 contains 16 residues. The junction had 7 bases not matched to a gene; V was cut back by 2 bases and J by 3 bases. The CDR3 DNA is TGTGCCAGCAGTTTAGTCACAGGGGGCGCGTACACTGAAGCTTTCTTT. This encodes CASSLVTGGAYTEAFF.